The entry below gives a single T cell receptor beta chain sequence along with its context. What it recognizes is unknown. The V end lost 0 bases, the J end lost 8 bases, and 13 bases lay between the germline ends. From germline, CDR1 is LGHNA and CDR2 YNFKEQ. CDR3 length: 14 amino acids. MiXCR was run by TCRdb on the 5' RACE reads, yielding one entry per CDR3 protein. Here the sample spans 450,000 or so distinct CDR3 sequences, 20% to 25% being singletons. This entry is derived from a study of T-cell memory formation after mild COVID-19. In the study overall: In these data, TCR clusters were largely donor specific.

Whole-study findings and limits: Those CD4+ clones that contracted were mainly in CM and EM (CD8+ ones in EMRA).

Sequences were obtained from PBMCs or a T cell subset sorted from them (not recorded which). The TCR originated in an adult woman who had mild COVID-19 (a few samples of this study predate the infection). Cell type and time point are not known. J is TRBJ1-1 and V is TRBV4-2; TRBD1 might be the D (6 bases). The CDR3: CASSQDFDGTEAFF. CDR3 coding DNA: TGTGCCAGCAGCCAAGATTTCGACGGGACAGAAGCTTTCTTT.